A single sample is the source of the 22 T cell receptor beta chains below, sequenced in a study of T cell clonotyping in hematopoietic cell transplantation. The data were produced by immunoSEQ multiplex PCR, yet TCRdb's version contains in-frame clones alone and is incomplete. The table lists over 5,000 clones, just under 90% of them singletons. The sample here was peripheral blood mononuclear cells, taken 100 days after allogeneic stem cell transplant. The source of these receptors is a female patient in her forties or fifties who had an allogeneic stem cell transplant from a related donor, so the T cells may come from the graft donor. Some clones in this sample may be carry-over from other donors' samples.

The chain uses TRBV6-1 and TRBJ2-7; perhaps D is TRBD1 or TRBD2 (5 bases each). The germline CDR1 and CDR2 sequences are MNHNS and SASEGT. The CDR3 runs to 14 residues. V was pared by 0 bases and J by 3 bases, with 9 bases between. The CDR3 coding sequence is TGTGCCAGCAGTGAAGCGACGGGGCACTACGAGCAGTACTTC. Protein: CASSEATGHYEQYF.

The chain recombines TRBV7-2 with TRBJ1-1; no reliable D call. Germline lookup yields CDR1 SGHTA and CDR2 FQGNSA. The CDR3 covers 13 residues. The V gene lost 5 bases and the J gene lost 3 bases, with 10 bases spanning the gap. CDR3 sequence (DNA): TGTGCCAGCAGCATTACAGCCTACACTGAAGCTTTCTTT. As protein: CASSITAYTEAFF.

The genes are TRBV12-2 and TRBJ2-3. TRBV12-2 is tagged as a pseudogene. The CDR3 is 16 amino acids. This CDR3 reads CASRRVKVLNTDTQYF. CDR3 nucleotide sequence: TGTGCAAGTCGCCGAGTTAAGGTTCTCAACACAGATACGCAGTATTTT.

The chain carries TRBV5-1 and TRBJ2-1; D gene ambiguous. Germline V gives CDR1 SGHRS, CDR2 YFSETQ. The ends were cut back, 0 bases at V and 4 bases at J, with 17 bases in the middle. The CDR3 is made up of 17 amino acids. CDR3 in amino acids: CASSLVVGWGTYNEQFF. In DNA, the CDR3 is TGCGCCAGCAGCTTGGTGGTCGGATGGGGAACGTACAATGAGCAGTTCTTC.

CDR3 nucleotides: TGTGCCAGCAGTTTTCAACAGGGGGCAAGAGAAAAACTGTTTTTT. The encoded protein is CASSFQQGAREKLFF. The rearrangement joins TRBV2 to TRBJ1-4; TRBD1 aligns across 9 bases. The CDR3 length is 15 residues. The V and J ends lost 5 bases and 8 bases, in that order; junction bases with no gene match: 9. Germline V CDR1 and CDR2: SNHLY, FYNNEI.

The chain carries TRBV2 and TRBJ2-7, with D perhaps matching TRBD2 (6 bases). CDR1 SNHLY and CDR2 FYNNEI come from the germline V gene. V lost 6 bases to trimming and J lost 9 bases, with 15 bases between them. The CDR3 runs to 12 residues. The CDR3, as DNA: TGTGCCAGCAGGTGGACTAAGCCAAGGCAGTACTTC. This gives the protein CASRWTKPRQYF.

The chain recombines TRBV5-6 with TRBJ2-1; maybe TRBD2 (6 bases). Per the germline V gene, CDR1 is SGHDT and CDR2 is YYEEEE. The CDR3 totals 12 residues. Deletions cut 4 bases from V and 8 bases from J, with 10 bases between. The DNA for the CDR3 is TGTGCCAGCAGCAATAGCGGTCATGAGCAGTTCTTC. Residues: CASSNSGHEQFF.

Only a few counts were recorded for this clone. This chain links TRBV11-3 with TRBJ1-2, with TRBD1 as a possible D gene (5 bases). The CDR3 extends over 16 amino acids. CDR1 SGHNT and CDR2 YENEEA come from the germline V gene. V was trimmed by 5 bases and J by 4 bases, leaving 20 bases between them. Written as DNA, the CDR3 is TGTGCCAGCAGCCCTAGGCAGGGAAGGGGATCCTATGGCTACACCTTC. This translates into CASSPRQGRGSYGYTF.

The chain recombines TRBV27 with TRBJ2-7; 10 bases are shared with TRBD1. V lost 7 bases to trimming and J lost 6 bases; unmatched junction nucleotides: 12. The CDR3 sequence is 15 residues long. Germline CDR1 reads MNHEY; CDR2 reads SMNVEV (reference sequence). The DNA of the CDR3 is TGTGCCAGCACGTCGGCCGGGACAGGGGACGTCGAGCAGTACTTC. It translates to CASTSAGTGDVEQYF.

This CDR3 reads CASSDSQGGTGELFF. Written as DNA, the CDR3 is TGTGCCAGCAGTGACTCGCAAGGGGGCACCGGGGAGCTGTTTTTT. The gene calls are TRBV6-4 and TRBJ2-2, with D tentatively TRBD1 (6 bases). V dropped 0 bases and J dropped 4 bases, with 9 bases sitting between them. This CDR3 has 15 residues. Germline CDR1 and CDR2: MRHNA and SNTAGT.

This sequence joins TRBV2 and TRBJ1-4, with D unresolved. Per germline, CDR1 SNHLY and CDR2 FYNNEI. The CDR3 totals 14 residues. V dropped 3 bases and J dropped 4 bases, with 9 bases sitting between them. This CDR3 is CASSEGYGNEKLFF. As DNA, the CDR3 is TGTGCCAGCAGTGAGGGCTACGGTAATGAAAAACTGTTTTTT.

This clone was detected only a few times. The CDR3 DNA is TGCGCCAGCAGCTTGGACAGGGCAACTAATGAAAAACTGTTTTTT. Translating gives CASSLDRATNEKLFF. The V call is TRBV5-1, the J call TRBJ1-4, with D tentatively TRBD1 (6 bases). Trimming shortened V by 0 bases and J by 0 bases, and 6 bases separated the two germline ends. From germline, CDR1 is SGHRS and CDR2 YFSETQ. The CDR3 consists of 15 residues.

This chain joins TRBV2 and TRBJ2-7, with D maybe TRBD1 (6 bases). V lost 1 base and J 7 bases, leaving 20 bases between the germline ends. The CDR3 runs 16 residues. Germline loops: CDR1 SNHLY, CDR2 FYNNEI. The CDR3 protein is CASSEEIQAGAQEQYF. The CDR3 nucleotides are TGTGCCAGCAGTGAAGAGATTCAGGCAGGGGCGCAGGAGCAGTACTTC.

The chain couples TRBV11-2 to TRBJ2-4; no clear D. The CDR3 has 13 residues. Per germline, CDR1 SGHAT and CDR2 FQNNGV. The germline V and J ends were trimmed by 8 bases and 5 bases, with 13 bases remaining between them. CDR3 coding DNA: TGTGCCAGCGCCTCCCAGGTGGAAAACATTCAGTACTTC. It translates to CASASQVENIQYF.

This chain uses TRBV30 with TRBJ1-6; 8 bases are a match to TRBD1. Germline loops: CDR1 GTSNPN, CDR2 SVGIG (reference sequence). Trimming removed 2 bases from V and 4 bases from J; junction bases left unmatched: 10. This CDR3 is 17 amino acids long. CDR3 DNA sequence: TGTGCCTGGAGTTCCGGGACAGGAGGGAGATATAATTCACCCCTCCACTTT. Translation gives CAWSSGTGGRYNSPLHF.

This clone appeared once. This rearrangement joins TRBV6-5 to TRBJ2-1, with TRBD2 as a possible D gene (5 bases). CDR1 MNHEY and CDR2 SVGAGI come from the germline V gene. CDR3 size: 13 residues. V was pared by 7 bases and J by 4 bases, with 11 bases between. The CDR3, as DNA: TGTGCCAGCACCCTAGCCGGGTACAATGAGCAGTTCTTC. Translated, it gives CASTLAGYNEQFF.

The chain is built from TRBV5-1 and TRBJ1-1, with D unclear. V dropped 2 bases and J dropped 11 bases, with 10 bases sitting between them. The CDR3 extends over 11 amino acids. Germline CDR1 reads SGHRS; CDR2 reads YFSETQ. CDR3: CASSLGLVAFF. CDR3 coding DNA: TGCGCCAGCAGCTTAGGGCTCGTCGCTTTCTTT. Based on the CDR3 plus reference TRBV5-1 and TRBJ1-1, the full variable domain is KAGVTQTPRYLIKTRGQQVTLSCSPISGHRSVSWYQQTPGQGLQFLFEYFSETQRNKGNFPGRFSGRQFSNSRSEMNVSTLELGDSALYLCASSLGLVAFFGQGTRLTVV.

This chain uses TRBV19 with TRBJ2-1; 9 bases fit TRBD2. The CDR3 loop spans 16 amino acids. Germline V gives CDR1 LNHDA, CDR2 SQIVND (reference sequence). With 3 bases clipped from V and 4 bases from J, the junction kept 7 bases outside the gene matches. The DNA for the CDR3 is TGTGCCAGTAGTATTAGTGGACTAGCGAAATACAATGAGCAGTTCTTC. It codes for CASSISGLAKYNEQFF. Supplemented by reference TRBV19 and TRBJ2-1, the full variable domain reads DGGITQSPKYLFRKEGQNVTLSCEQNLNHDAMYWYRQDPGQGLRLIYYSQIVNDFQKGDIAEGYSVSREKKESFPLTVTSAQKNPTAFYLCASSISGLAKYNEQFFGPGTRLTVL.

The CDR3 is CASSSGKFQTQYF. The CDR3 DNA follows: TGTGCCAGCAGTTCAGGGAAATTCCAGACCCAGTACTTC. J is TRBJ2-5 and V is TRBV7-9; possible D gene TRBD1, 5 bases. Germline loops: CDR1 SEHNR, CDR2 FQNEAQ (reference sequence). V shed 6 bases and J shed 6 bases, with 14 bases lying between them. The CDR3 sequence is 13 residues long.

The chain links TRBV18 to TRBJ2-3, with 8 bases fitting TRBD1. In germline, CDR1 is KGHSH, CDR2 LQKENI. This CDR3 region has 14 residues. The trim removed 6 bases at V and 6 bases at J, leaving 8 bases unmatched. The CDR3 reads CASSTGGQGDTQYF. In nucleotides, the CDR3 is TGTGCCAGCTCCACAGGGGGTCAAGGGGATACGCAGTATTTT.

This chain uses TRBV6-1 with TRBJ1-1; 8 bases map to TRBD1. Germline CDR1 MNHNS, CDR2 SASEGT. Unmatched junction bases numbered 3, after V lost 4 bases and J lost 8 bases. This CDR3 has 12 amino acids. The chain's CDR3 is CASSGQGAEAFF. The CDR3, as DNA: TGTGCCAGCAGTGGGCAGGGGGCCGAAGCTTTCTTT.

This sequence joins TRBV9 and TRBJ2-5, with a possible D match to TRBD2 (6 bases). Germline lookup yields CDR1 SGDLS and CDR2 YYNGEE. The CDR3 length is 15 residues. The ends were cut back, 0 bases at V and 4 bases at J, with 13 bases in the middle. The CDR3 coding sequence is TGTGCCAGCAGCGTAGTTGGACTATTGGGAGAGACCCAGTACTTC. Translation: CASSVVGLLGETQYF.